This T cell receptor beta chain emerged from a study of blood T cell repertoires in COVID-19. For the study at large: Collection of acute and convalescent COVID-19 samples took place in the United States, Italy and Spain. The analysed material was cDNA or gDNA that came from T cells, B-cell-depleted T cells, or PBMCs.

Original methodology: Nucleated cell counts were estimated from reference gene primer amplification. The table came from immunoSEQ multiplex PCR; TCRdb's copy has only in-frame clones and leaves some out. Clone size and V and J calls were adopted from that table, with D and trimming inferred from the DNA. The table has tens of thousands of clones, around 90% seen once. The germline CDR1 and CDR2 sequences are MGHRA and YSYEKL. V was shortened by 1 base and J by 6 bases, with 12 bases between the two germline ends. The CDR3 length is 15 residues. Sequenced input: peripheral blood. This chain joins TRBV4-1 and TRBJ1-4; possible D gene TRBD1, 6 bases. The sequence was obtained from an elderly man with acute or convalescent COVID-19. CDR3 nucleotides: TGCGCCAGCAGCCAAGCGGGGGGCGACCATGAAAAACTGTTTTTT. This codes for CASSQAGGDHEKLFF.